This T cell receptor (beta chain) was obtained from a study of cytomegalovirus exposure and HLA in healthy donors. Germline V lookup: CDR1 SNHLY, CDR2 FYNNEI. The CDR3 length is 15 residues. V lost 2 bases to trimming and J lost 7 bases, with 17 bases between them. The PCR made use of 60 Vbeta and 13 Jbeta primers. Assay: immunoSEQ multiplex PCR; the TCRdb copy retains only in-frame clones and omits some. The sample carries 120,000 or so clones, roughly a tenth recorded once. The V and J genes are TRBV2 and TRBJ1-2; possibly TRBD1 for D (5 bases). The sequence was obtained from a woman under 30 in good health and CMV-seropositive. Sequencing was done on a sample of PBMCs. The CDR3 coding sequence is TGTGCCAGCAGTGAAAGGGCAGGGTGGAATAGTGGCTACACCTTC. Its translation is CASSERAGWNSGYTF.